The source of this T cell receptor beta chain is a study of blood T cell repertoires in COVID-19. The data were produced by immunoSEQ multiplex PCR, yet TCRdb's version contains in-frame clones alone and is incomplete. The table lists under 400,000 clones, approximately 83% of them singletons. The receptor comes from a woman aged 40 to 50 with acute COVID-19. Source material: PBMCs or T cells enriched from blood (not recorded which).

The CDR3 nucleotides read TGTGCCAGCAGCGGAGAATCCGGGGCCTACGAGCAGTACTTC. The encoded protein is CASSGESGAYEQYF. The J gene is TRBJ2-7, the V gene TRBV7-9; D perhaps matches TRBD2 (5 bases). The CDR3 is 14 residues long. Trimming stripped 5 bases from V and 2 bases from J, with 13 bases between. CDR1 is SEHNR and CDR2 is FQNEAQ in the germline V gene (reference sequence).